This T cell receptor (beta chain) was captured by sequencing in a study of CD8+ T cells in alopecia areata. This clone was picked up a small number of times. RNA was extracted and reverse transcribed into cDNA as the sequencing template. Clones were sequenced by immunoSEQ multiplex PCR, and TCRdb holds only the in-frame ones, with some missing. The data hold roughly 120,000 clones, with less than 75% observed a single time. The treatment: oral pan-JAK inhibitor, 5-10 mg twice daily. Trimming took off 5 bases at V and 2 bases at J, with 12 bases between the two ends. CDR1 is MNHEY and CDR2 is SVGAGI in the germline V gene. This CDR3 spans 14 amino acids.

The TCR originated in a human donor with alopecia areata. Sequences were derived from CD8+ T cells sorted from blood, sampled at week 4, from a patient treated with tofacitinib. The chain links TRBV6-5 to TRBJ2-5; D possibly corresponds to TRBD1 (6 bases). The DNA of the CDR3 is TGTGCCAGCAGTCAATGGACAGCTCAAGAGACCCAGTACTTC. This sequence encodes CASSQWTAQETQYF.